A single T cell receptor (beta chain) is shown here with its context. Antigen: not known. The data belong to a study of beta chain features in type 1 diabetes. Every bit of the isolated RNA underwent reverse transcription, so sequencing read expressed TCRB transcripts. Method: immunoSEQ multiplex PCR; TCRdb's copy keeps in-frame clones and lacks some. Of under 450,000 clones listed, 14% are singletons. The CDR3 covers 15 residues. The germline CDR1 and CDR2 sequences are SGDLS and YYNGEE. V gave up 3 bases and J gave up 8 bases, with 18 bases separating them. Study-wide results and limits: Insertions were fewer and deletions more numerous at VDJ junctions in type 1 diabetes patients. Moderately but significantly shorter TCRB CDR3s were found in Type 1 diabetes patients in all four CD4+ subsets.

What was sequenced was naive CD4+ T cells from blood. J is TRBJ2-1 and V is TRBV9, with a tentative D call TRBD2 (6 bases). This receptor was obtained from a man between 25 and 39 years old in good health. CDR3 amino acids: CASSGRELVMYEQFF. CDR3 DNA: TGTGCCAGCAGCGGCCGGGAGTTAGTGATGTATGAGCAGTTCTTC. The whole variable domain, filled in from reference TRBV9 and TRBJ2-1, reads DSGVTQTPKHLITATGQRVTLRCSPRSGDLSVYWYQQSLDQGLQFLIQYYNGEERAKGNILERFSAQQFPDLHSELNLSSLELGDSALYFCASSGRELVMYEQFFGPGTRLTVL.